These T cell receptor beta chains were read from a single sample in a study of vaccination and CD4 T cells after COVID-19. These TCRs' antigens remain unknown. TCRdb called the PCR reads again in MiXCR, with one record for every CDR3 protein. The table includes 15,000 to 20,000 distinct CDR3 sequences, approximately 50% detected once. Sample: CD4+ T cells from blood, cultured in vitro, taken about 7 months after SARS-CoV-2 vaccination. The origin of the receptors is a human donor who had recovered from COVID-19. Each CDR3 is given with its conserved first and last residue. The D gene is left open where the match is weak. The size of a clone is reported for some rows only, either as once, few or many, or as a class for expanded clones.

-	TRBV20-1	-	TRBJ2-3	13	TGCAGTGCTAGTTCCCGGGGGTGGGATACGCAGTATTTT	CSASSRGWDTQYF
few	TRBV6-1	-	TRBJ1-2	18	TGTGCCAGCACCCACGGAATGGCGGACCACTACTCCCCGGGTGGCTACACCTTC	CASTHGMADHYSPGGYTF
-	TRBV4-1	-	TRBJ2-7	13	TGCGCCAGCAGCCGAGTCGGTCAGCCCGAGCAGTACTTC	CASSRVGQPEQYF
-	TRBV20-1	TRBD1	TRBJ1-4	13	TGCAGTGCTATGGACAGGGGACATGAAAAACTGTTTTTT	CSAMDRGHEKLFF
few	TRBV7-6	TRBD1	TRBJ1-1	16	TGTGCCAGCAGCGCCAACGTTAACAGGGGACAAACTGAAGCTTTCTTT	CASSANVNRGQTEAFF
-	TRBV20-1	-	TRBJ1-5	15	TGCAGTGCTACCAAAACAGGGTATAGCAATCAGCCCCAGCATTTT	CSATKTGYSNQPQHF
-	TRBV4-3	-	TRBJ1-6	16	TGCGCCAGCAGCCAAGATCCCCCGCCGAATAATTCACCCCTCCACTTT	CASSQDPPPNNSPLHF
-	TRBV6-7	TRBD1	TRBJ1-6	15	TGTGCCAGCAGCCCCCCAGGGGGGGCTAATTCACCCCTCCACTTT	CASSPPGGANSPLHF
-	TRBV28	-	TRBJ1-5	16	TGTGCCAGCAGTGGTGCTCCGGGGACCCTGGGGCAGCCCCAGCATTTT	CASSGAPGTLGQPQHF
few	TRBV7-2	TRBD2	TRBJ2-1	15	TGTGCCAGCAGCGCCGGGACTAGCCGTCTCAATGAGCAGTTCTTC	CASSAGTSRLNEQFF
-	TRBV7-8	TRBD2	TRBJ2-1	15	TGTGCCAGCAGCTTAGTAACTAGCGGGAGTAATGAGCAGTTCTTC	CASSLVTSGSNEQFF
-	TRBV7-2	-	TRBJ2-3	12	TGTGCCAGCAGCTTACCAACAGATACGCAGTATTTT	CASSLPTDTQYF
-	TRBV20-1	-	TRBJ2-1	15	TGCAGTGCTAGAGATCAAGGGACGCTTTACAATGAGCAGTTCTTC	CSARDQGTLYNEQFF
-	TRBV7-2	TRBD1	TRBJ1-2	15	TGTGCCAGCAGCCCCCAGGCGGGACAGAAATATGGCTACACCTTC	CASSPQAGQKYGYTF
few	TRBV6-1	-	TRBJ1-5	14	TGTGCCAGCAGTACGCAGACAGCTAATCAGCCCCAGCATTTT	CASSTQTANQPQHF
-	TRBV7-9	-	TRBJ2-5	11	TGTGCCAGCATGTTTTCCGAGACCCAGTACTTC	CASMFSETQYF
-	TRBV20-1	-	TRBJ2-5	15	TGCAGTGCTAGAGATCCTAGGACAGAAGGGGAGACCCAGTACTTC	CSARDPRTEGETQYF
-	TRBV20-1	-	TRBJ1-2	13	TGCAGTGCTAGAGACCCCCTGGGATATGGCTACACCTTC	CSARDPLGYGYTF
-	TRBV7-9	-	TRBJ2-1	14	TGTGCCAGCACACTTACGGGAGAGTACGATGAGCAGCTCTTC	CASTLTGEYDEQLF
few	TRBV6-1	TRBD1	TRBJ2-5	14	TGTGCCAGCAGACCAGGGGGCAACGCGGAGACCCAGTACTTC	CASRPGGNAETQYF
-	TRBV19	-	TRBJ1-2	13	TGTGCCAGTAGGCTCCTGATGGACTATGGCTACACCTTC	CASRLLMDYGYTF
once	TRBV27	TRBD1	TRBJ2-7	15	TGTGCCAGCAGTTTTAGACAGGGCTTTCCCTACGAGCAGTACTTC	CASSFRQGFPYEQYF
few	TRBV19	-	TRBJ2-7	14	TGTGCCAGTAGTATACAGGGAAGCTCCTACGAGCAGTACTTC	CASSIQGSSYEQYF
few	TRBV27	TRBD2	TRBJ2-1	12	TGTGCCAGCACCCCGGGAGGGCCTGAGCAGTTCTTC	CASTPGGPEQFF
-	TRBV28	TRBD1	TRBJ2-5	13	TGTGCCGTTCTGACAGGGAACCAAGAGACCCAGTACTTC	CAVLTGNQETQYF
-	TRBV27	-	TRBJ2-6	17	TGTGCCAGCAGGCAATTAGACCTTGACTCTGGGGCCAACGTCCTGACTTTC	CASRQLDLDSGANVLTF
-	TRBV6-1	-	TRBJ1-6	13	TGTGCCAGCAGTAAAGAGGGTGGCTCACCCCTCCACTTT	CASSKEGGSPLHF
-	TRBV24-1	TRBD2	TRBJ2-1	15	TGTGCCACCAGTGTTGGCTCAGCGGGAGGGCATGAGCAGTTCTTC	CATSVGSAGGHEQFF
-	TRBV6-5	-	TRBJ1-1	14	TGTGCCAGCAGTTACTCCGTCAGGGGCACTGAAGCTTTCTTT	CASSYSVRGTEAFF
-	TRBV4-2	TRBD1	TRBJ2-6	17	TGTGCCAGCAGCCGGGACAGGGGTCCCTCTGGGGCCAACGTCCTGACTTTC	CASSRDRGPSGANVLTF
-	TRBV7-6	-	TRBJ2-1	14	TGTGCCAGCAGCTTATTCGGGGGATGGAATGAGCAGTTCTTC	CASSLFGGWNEQFF
-	TRBV6-1	-	TRBJ2-3	13	TGTGCCAGCAGTGATTGGGGCACAGATACGCAGTATTTT	CASSDWGTDTQYF
-	TRBV5-1	-	TRBJ2-3	14	TGCGCCAGCAGCTTGGTCGGGCTCACAGATACGCAGTATTTT	CASSLVGLTDTQYF
-	TRBV20-1	-	TRBJ2-7	14	TGCAGTGCTAAGGATGGCCTACCCTTCTACGAGCAGTACTTC	CSAKDGLPFYEQYF
-	TRBV19	-	TRBJ2-1	14	TGTGCCAGTAGTCCACCTCTAGCGTGGCATGAGCAGTTCTTC	CASSPPLAWHEQFF
few	TRBV6-1	-	TRBJ2-1	14	TGTGCCAGCAGTGAACTTGGAGGGGTTGGGGAGCAGTTCTTC	CASSELGGVGEQFF
-	TRBV27	-	TRBJ1-2	14	TGTGCCAGCAGTTTGGGGAACACGAACTATGGCTACACCTTC	CASSLGNTNYGYTF
few	TRBV5-1	-	TRBJ1-2	13	TGCGCCAGCAGCTTGGGGCAGGGCGGCGGCTACACCTTC	CASSLGQGGGYTF
-	TRBV7-2	-	TRBJ2-1	15	TGTGCCAGCAGCCTACAGGGTTGGGCGTTGGGTGAGCAGTTCTTC	CASSLQGWALGEQFF
-	TRBV7-2	-	TRBJ2-7	14	TGTGCCAGCAGCTTAGCGCCAGGGCGTGACGAGCAGTACTTC	CASSLAPGRDEQYF
-	TRBV4-1	-	TRBJ1-2	15	TGCGCCAGCAGCCAAGAAAGGGTATCAGGGTATGGCTACACCTTC	CASSQERVSGYGYTF
-	TRBV5-1	-	TRBJ2-5	12	TGCGCCAGCAGAAGGCAGCAAGAGACCCAGTACTTC	CASRRQQETQYF
few	TRBV27	-	TRBJ2-7	14	TGTGCCAGCAGTTTATTATCAGGGTCGGACGAGCAGTACTTC	CASSLLSGSDEQYF
-	TRBV14	TRBD2	TRBJ2-7	15	TGTGCCAGCAGCCAAGATCTGCGGGGGACCTACGAGCAGTACTTC	CASSQDLRGTYEQYF
-	TRBV7-2	-	TRBJ1-2	15	TGTGCCAGCAGCTTAGTTCAGGGGCGGGGCTATGGCTACACCTTC	CASSLVQGRGYGYTF
-	TRBV6-1	TRBD1	TRBJ1-5	13	TGTGCCAGCGGAGACAGGGACCGACAGCCCCAGCATTTT	CASGDRDRQPQHF
few	TRBV19	TRBD1	TRBJ2-5	15	TGTGCCAGTAGTGCGGGGACAGGAGGGGCTGAGACCCAGTACTTC	CASSAGTGGAETQYF
-	TRBV7-2	-	TRBJ2-3	16	TGTGCCAGCACCCATTCGGGGACACCTAGCACAGATACGCAGTATTTT	CASTHSGTPSTDTQYF
-	TRBV2	-	TRBJ1-1	13	TGTGCCAGCAGTGAAGTTACAGGAGGTGAAGCTTTCTTT	CASSEVTGGEAFF
few	TRBV20-1	-	TRBJ2-3	14	TGCAGTGCTAGAGTAGGAGGGGGCACAGATACGCAGTATTTT	CSARVGGGTDTQYF
-	TRBV20-1	-	TRBJ2-5	13	TGCAGTGCTAGAGAGTATAACGGGGAGACCCAGTACTTC	CSAREYNGETQYF